These T cell receptor beta chains were read from a single sample in a study of radiation and T cells in renal cell carcinoma. The protocol was immunoSEQ multiplex PCR, while the TCRdb copy is restricted to in-frame clones and leaves out a portion. The sample holds around 170,000 clones, about 87% seen once. The specimen comprised blood, sampled from a patient whose treatment included radiotherapy and nephrectomy. The receptors derive from a woman aged 50 to 60 with renal cell carcinoma. Each CDR3 is given with its conserved first and last residue. The D gene is left open where the match is weak. Rows may omit the clone size; those that give it use once, few, many or a size class.

TGCAGCGTTGTATCCCGAGGGTGGCAGTTCTTC	CSVVSRGWQFF	11	TRBJ2-1	TRBV29-1	NA	NA
TGTGCCAGCAGCGAGGGAGGGCTAGCGGGGCCCACAGATACGCAGTATTTT	CASSEGGLAGPTDTQYF	17	TRBJ2-3	TRBV9	NA	TRBD2
TGTGCTAGCAGCCCTACTTCGACTACCACAGATACGCAGTATTTT	CASSPTSTTTDTQYF	15	TRBJ2-3	TRBV7-7	NA	NA
TGTGCCAGCAGTGAGTCGTATGGAGGGATCCCCGCCTACAATGAGCAGTTCTTC	CASSESYGGIPAYNEQFF	18	TRBJ2-1	TRBV2	NA	NA
TGTGCCAGCAGCGGGCAGTTAAGTAATTCACCCCTCCACTTT	CASSGQLSNSPLHF	14	TRBJ1-6	TRBV9	NA	NA
TGTGCCAGCAGCCGCCGCGGAGCGGGGGGGAACACAGATACGCAGTATTTT	CASSRRGAGGNTDTQYF	17	TRBJ2-3	TRBV7-2	NA	TRBD2
TGTGCCAGCAGCAAGGACGGCTATCAAGAGACCCAGTACTTC	CASSKDGYQETQYF	14	TRBJ2-5	TRBV13	NA	NA
TGTGCCAGCAGCCGACCAGCGGGGGAGGCAACTAATGAAAAACTGTTTTTT	CASSRPAGEATNEKLFF	17	TRBJ1-4	TRBV7-9	NA	NA
TGTGCCAGCAGCTATGACAGGAACACTGAAGCTTTCTTT	CASSYDRNTEAFF	13	TRBJ1-1	TRBV7-2	NA	NA
TGTGCCAGCAGACTGCTATGGCAGTCAAGCACAGATACGCAGTATTTT	CASRLLWQSSTDTQYF	16	TRBJ2-3	TRBV5-5	NA	NA
TGTGCCAGTAGTAGATTGACGGGCGCTTCCTACGAGCAGTACTTC	CASSRLTGASYEQYF	15	TRBJ2-7	TRBV19	NA	NA
TGTGCCAGCAGCTTGCCACGGGGTGGAAACACCATATATTTT	CASSLPRGGNTIYF	14	TRBJ1-3	TRBV5-5	NA	NA
TGTGCCAGCAGCTTTAGGGGCAGGGCCTACGAGCAGTACTTC	CASSFRGRAYEQYF	14	TRBJ2-7	TRBV7-9	NA	NA
TGTGCCAGCAGCGTAGTCAATAGGGAGGATATGTATGGCTACACCTTC	CASSVVNREDMYGYTF	16	TRBJ1-2	TRBV9	NA	NA
TGTGCCAGTCATGAGACCACAGCATCCTACGAGCAGTACTTC	CASHETTASYEQYF	14	TRBJ2-7	TRBV11-2	once	NA
TGCGCCAGCAGCTTGGCCGTACTAGCAAATGAGCAGTTCTTC	CASSLAVLANEQFF	14	TRBJ2-1	TRBV5-1	NA	NA
TGTGCCAGCACCCTAGGTGGGGGAGCGTACACTGAAGCTTTCTTT	CASTLGGGAYTEAFF	15	TRBJ1-1	TRBV5-4	NA	NA
TGTGCCAGCAGTATGACTAGCGGGGTTTACAATGAGCAGTTCTTC	CASSMTSGVYNEQFF	15	TRBJ2-1	TRBV6-5	NA	TRBD2
TGCGCCAGCAGCCAAGATCGGACTAGCGTCTACGAGCAGTACTTC	CASSQDRTSVYEQYF	15	TRBJ2-7	TRBV4-1	NA	TRBD2
TGTGCCAGCAGCGTAGATGGAGGAGGAGGGGTGACCACTGAAGCTTTCTTT	CASSVDGGGGVTTEAFF	17	TRBJ1-1	TRBV9	NA	NA
TGCAGCGTGACAGGGGGCAGGACTGAAGCTTTCTTT	CSVTGGRTEAFF	12	TRBJ1-1	TRBV29-1	few	TRBD1
TGTGCCAGCAGTGAGGACAGACTTGGCAATTCACCCCTCCACTTT	CASSEDRLGNSPLHF	15	TRBJ1-6	TRBV2	NA	NA
TGTGCCAGCAGCAACAGCGGGGACGGGGAGACCCAGTACTTC	CASSNSGDGETQYF	14	TRBJ2-5	TRBV9	NA	TRBD2
TGTGCCAGCAGTGAATGGGGTGGTGACCAGCCCCAGCATTTT	CASSEWGGDQPQHF	14	TRBJ1-5	TRBV25-1	NA	NA
TGCGCCAGCAGCCCAGGGTGGGAGGGTAACCAGTACTTC	CASSPGWEGNQYF	13	TRBJ2-5	TRBV10-2	NA	TRBD2
TGTGCCAGCAGCGCGGGACAGCCGTCCTATGGCTACACCTTC	CASSAGQPSYGYTF	14	TRBJ1-2	TRBV9	NA	TRBD1
TGTGCCAGCAGCCAAGATTCAGCGGGGGGGTTCGGGGCCAACGTCCTGACTTTC	CASSQDSAGGFGANVLTF	18	TRBJ2-6	TRBV4-2	NA	TRBD2
TGCAGCGTGGGGCAGGGCGGCCACGAGCAGTACTTC	CSVGQGGHEQYF	12	TRBJ2-7	TRBV29-1	NA	NA
TGTGCCAGTAGTATAGCCGCCAACCTCGGGGCCTACACCTTC	CASSIAANLGAYTF	14	TRBJ1-2	TRBV19	NA	NA
TGTGCCAGCAGTTACTCGGGCAGGACTAACTATGGCTACACCTTC	CASSYSGRTNYGYTF	15	TRBJ1-2	TRBV6-5	NA	NA
TGTGCCAGCAGCTTCTCCAGCGTTAGCTCCTACAATGAGCAGTTCTTC	CASSFSSVSSYNEQFF	16	TRBJ2-1	TRBV7-3	once	NA
TGTGCCAGCAGATATAGCGGGGGCTCCTACGAGCAGTACTTC	CASRYSGGSYEQYF	14	TRBJ2-7	TRBV6-5	NA	TRBD2